These T cell receptor beta chains were read from a single sample in a study of blood T cell repertoires in COVID-19. Profiled with immunoSEQ multiplex PCR; TCRdb holds only in-frame clones, not every one. In the table there are some 200,000 clones, about 86% of which are singletons. Sequencing was done on a sample of PBMCs or T cells enriched from blood (not recorded which). The origin of the receptors is a woman aged 40 to 55 with acute COVID-19. CDR3s include the opening cysteine and the closing phenylalanine or tryptophan. The order of the fields is clone size, J gene, V gene, D gene, CDR3 protein, CDR3 DNA. A D gene is named only where the DNA matches it firmly. Not every row has a clone size; where given, it reads once, few, many or a size class.

>once|TRBJ2-5|TRBV18|.
CASSPGGRAETQYF
TGTGCCAGCTCACCGGGCGGCAGGGCAGAGACCCAGTACTTC
>.|TRBJ2-1|TRBV6-5|TRBD2
CASSFQTSGLVF
TGTGCCAGCAGTTTCCAGACTAGCGGTTTAGTCTTC
>.|TRBJ1-2|TRBV7-9|.
CASSIPPYGYTF
TGTGCCAGCAGCATTCCTCCGTATGGCTACACCTTC
>once|TRBJ1-1|TRBV25-1|.
CASTKLQSRNTEAFF
TGTGCCAGCACAAAATTACAGTCTCGGAACACTGAAGCTTTCTTT
>few|TRBJ1-6|TRBV19|.
CASSIRYRENSPLHF
TGTGCCAGTAGTATCAGGTACAGGGAGAATTCACCCCTCCACTTT
>.|TRBJ1-5|TRBV24-1|.
CATSPGSVYQPQHF
TGTGCCACCAGCCCGGGATCGGTCTATCAGCCCCAGCATTTT
>.|TRBJ2-1|TRBV18|.
CASSPRQEYNEQFF
TGTGCCAGCTCACCACGGCAGGAATACAATGAGCAGTTCTTC
>.|TRBJ2-1|TRBV28|TRBD1
CASSKVQTGIINEQFF
TGTGCCAGCAGCAAGGTGCAGACAGGGATAATCAATGAGCAGTTCTTC
>.|TRBJ1-4|TRBV6-5|TRBD1
CASRPDRGGYEKLFF
TGTGCCAGCAGACCCGACAGGGGTGGATATGAAAAACTGTTTTTT
>.|TRBJ2-4|TRBV30|TRBD2
CAWSSSGLGIQYF
TGTGCCTGGAGTTCATCGGGACTAGGCATTCAGTACTTC
>.|TRBJ2-7|TRBV28|TRBD2
CASSPRGRGLLYEQYF
TGTGCCAGCAGTCCACGGGGGAGGGGTCTACTCTACGAGCAGTACTTC
>.|TRBJ2-1|TRBV9|TRBD2
CASSVGLAGGYNEQFF
TGTGCCAGCAGCGTGGGACTAGCGGGGGGGTACAATGAGCAGTTCTTC
>.|TRBJ2-3|TRBV7-9|.
CASSLGGLPYTDTQYF
TGTGCCAGCAGCCTGGGGGGACTCCCCTACACAGATACGCAGTATTTT
>.|TRBJ1-2|TRBV4-1|TRBD1
CASSHPTGHKNYGYTF
TGCGCCAGCAGCCACCCGACAGGGCATAAAAACTATGGCTACACCTTC
>many|TRBJ2-7|TRBV11-2|TRBD2
CASLPSGRDEQYF
TGTGCCAGCCTTCCTAGCGGGAGAGACGAGCAGTACTTC
>.|TRBJ1-1|TRBV16|.
CASSLTVNTEAFF
TGTGCCAGCAGTCTTACAGTGAACACTGAAGCTTTCTTT
>once|TRBJ1-6|TRBV6-5|.
CASTLRSSYNSPLHF
TGTGCCAGCACTTTGAGGAGCTCCTATAATTCACCCCTCCACTTT
>.|TRBJ2-2|TRBV28|TRBD1
CASSLRVGTVFTGELFF
TGTGCCAGCAGTTTGAGGGTCGGGACAGTCTTCACCGGGGAGCTGTTTTTT
>.|TRBJ2-5|TRBV5-4|TRBD1
CASSFFGTGEETQYF
TGTGCCAGCAGCTTCTTCGGGACAGGGGAAGAGACCCAGTACTTC
>.|TRBJ2-7|TRBV5-6|.
CASSLTSRYEQYF
TGTGCCAGCAGCCTCACATCCCGCTACGAGCAGTACTTC
>.|TRBJ2-1|TRBV5-1|TRBD2
CASSPGLAGLNLRGNEQFF
TGCGCCAGCAGCCCGGGACTAGCGGGATTGAACCTTAGGGGGAATGAGCAGTTCTTC
>.|TRBJ1-6|TRBV11-1|.
CASSLSFRDSPLHF
TGTGCCAGCAGCTTATCCTTCAGGGATTCACCCCTCCACTTT
>.|TRBJ1-6|TRBV19|TRBD1
CASSMGTGGAGEFTNSPLHF
TGTGCCAGTAGTATGGGGACAGGAGGCGCAGGTGAATTCACCAATTCACCCCTCCACTTT
>few|TRBJ2-7|TRBV5-1|TRBD2
CASSLAGTRLGGEQYF
TGCGCCAGCAGCTTGGCCGGGACTAGACTCGGAGGCGAGCAGTACTTC
>.|TRBJ2-1|TRBV7-3|TRBD2
CASSDGLAGGDNEQFF
TGTGCCAGCAGCGACGGACTAGCGGGAGGGGACAATGAGCAGTTCTTC
>.|TRBJ1-5|TRBV14|.
CASSQDLRAHSNQPQHF
TGTGCCAGCAGCCAAGATTTGCGGGCCCATAGCAATCAGCCCCAGCATTTT
>.|TRBJ2-5|TRBV30|.
CAWSVPKERRYQETQYF
TGTGCCTGGAGTGTACCCAAGGAGCGGAGATACCAAGAGACCCAGTACTTC
>.|TRBJ2-7|TRBV27|TRBD2
CASSATSGRFYEQYF
TGTGCCAGCAGTGCGACTAGCGGGAGGTTTTACGAGCAGTACTTC